Presented here are 14 T cell receptor beta chains from one specimen sequenced in a study of blood T cell repertoires in COVID-19. Profiled with immunoSEQ multiplex PCR; TCRdb holds only in-frame clones, not every one. Found here are about 210,000 clones, over 70% of them singletons; the top ten hold 7.2%. Sequencing was done on a sample of peripheral blood. Receptors were obtained from a woman in her 70s with acute or convalescent COVID-19.

This clone was seen a single time. V usage is TRBV2 and J usage is TRBJ2-2; 9 bases align to TRBD1. Trimming took 7 bases from V and 7 from J; bases not matched to a gene: 7. The CDR3 totals 14 residues. Germline values: CDR1 SNHLY, CDR2 FYNNEI. The CDR3 DNA is TGTGCCAGCAAAACGGACAGGGGTGTCGGGGAGCTGTTTTTT. It codes for CASKTDRGVGELFF.

The chain carries TRBV7-6 and TRBJ1-6; possible D gene TRBD1, 5 bases. The germline V gene has CDR1 SGHVS and CDR2 FNYEAQ. V lost 5 bases and J 8 bases, leaving 19 bases between the germline ends. This CDR3 region has 16 residues. In DNA, the CDR3 is TGTGCCAGCAGCCCCGGCCCCGGGGGTGTGGATTCACCCCTCCACTTT. It translates to CASSPGPGGVDSPLHF.

V usage is TRBV30 and J usage is TRBJ2-6, with 7 bases that match TRBD1. The CDR3 runs 17 residues. Germline V lookup: CDR1 GTSNPN, CDR2 SVGIG (reference sequence). Unmatched junction bases numbered 12, after V lost 7 bases and J lost 0 bases. The CDR3 DNA sequence: TGTGCCTTAAAAGCCGACAGGGCAAGCTCTGGGGCCAACGTCCTGACTTTC. Its translation: CALKADRASSGANVLTF. The variable domain in full, with the rest retrieved from reference TRBV30 and TRBJ2-6, is SQTIHQWPATLVQPVGSPLSLECTVEGTSNPNLYWYRQAAGRGLQLLFYSVGIGQISSEVPQNLSASRPQDRQFILSSKKLLLSDSGFYLCALKADRASSGANVLTFGAGSRLTVL.

V is TRBV9 and J is TRBJ1-1, with D unresolved. This CDR3 has 15 amino acids. Trimming left V 3 bases short and J 5 bases short, with 17 bases between. Germline CDR1 is SGDLS and CDR2 is YYNGEE. The CDR3 DNA sequence: TGTGCCAGCAGCGCCCGACACTCTCGAGAGACTGAAGCTTTCTTT. Its protein product is CASSARHSRETEAFF. The full variable domain, its missing parts supplied by reference TRBV9 and TRBJ1-1, is DSGVTQTPKHLITATGQRVTLRCSPRSGDLSVYWYQQSLDQGLQFLIQYYNGEERAKGNILERFSAQQFPDLHSELNLSSLELGDSALYFCASSARHSRETEAFFGQGTRLTVV.

In the case of this clone: Other DNA sequences in this specimen translate into the identical CDR3. The V gene is TRBV7-6, the J gene TRBJ2-5, with D maybe TRBD1 (6 bases). Germline CDR1 SGHVS, CDR2 FNYEAQ. CDR3 length: 15 residues. Trimming took 4 bases from V and 1 from J, leaving 13 bases between them. CDR3 protein: CASSSDPGAQETQYF. The CDR3, as DNA: TGTGCCAGCAGCTCGGACCCAGGGGCCCAAGAGACCCAGTACTTC.

The chain is built from TRBV19 and TRBJ1-4; 9 bases are shared with TRBD1. The CDR3 loop spans 15 amino acids. J lost 13 bases, V lost 8 bases, and 17 bases had no gene match. Germline lookup yields CDR1 LNHDA and CDR2 SQIVND (reference sequence). The DNA for the CDR3 is TGTGCCAGTGGGGGCCGCGGGACAGGGAACGTCGGACTGTTTTTT. Its translation is CASGGRGTGNVGLFF. The complete variable domain, with remaining parts taken from reference TRBV19 and TRBJ1-4, reads DGGITQSPKYLFRKEGQNVTLSCEQNLNHDAMYWYRQDPGQGLRLIYYSQIVNDFQKGDIAEGYSVSREKKESFPLTVTSAQKNPTAFYLCASGGRGTGNVGLFFGSGTQLSVL.

This clone was found a few times. The genes are TRBV27 and TRBJ1-2; 8 nucleotides line up with TRBD1. Trimming cost V 4 bases and J 2 bases; bases outside gene matches: 3. Germline values: CDR1 MNHEY, CDR2 SMNVEV (reference sequence). CDR3 length equals 14 residues. For the CDR3, the DNA is TGTGCCAGCAGTTCCCACAGGGGGAACTATGGCTACACCTTC. It is translated as CASSSHRGNYGYTF.

This clone was seen a single time. V is TRBV2 and J is TRBJ2-7, with 7 bases fitting TRBD1. The CDR3 runs to 13 residues. The germline V gene encodes CDR1 SNHLY and CDR2 FYNNEI. Trimming took 4 bases from V and 5 from J; bases not matched to a gene: 5. DNA for the CDR3: TGTGCCAGCAGTGGTGGGACAGTGGACGAGCAGTACGTC. Translation: CASSGGTVDEQYV.

The V call is TRBV5-1, the J call TRBJ2-1, with TRBD2 as a possible D gene (5 bases). The ends were cut back, 4 bases at V and 5 bases at J, with 13 bases in the middle. The germline V gene has CDR1 SGHRS and CDR2 YFSETQ. The CDR3 sequence is 14 residues long. CDR3 sequence (DNA): TGCGCCAGCAGCATAGATACTAGGAACAATGAGCAGTTCTTC. Encoded protein: CASSIDTRNNEQFF. Drawing the rest from reference TRBV5-1 and TRBJ2-1, the complete variable domain is KAGVTQTPRYLIKTRGQQVTLSCSPISGHRSVSWYQQTPGQGLQFLFEYFSETQRNKGNFPGRFSGRQFSNSRSEMNVSTLELGDSALYLCASSIDTRNNEQFFGPGTRLTVL.

Comment on this clone: One end of the junction is discordant with germline, which a read error may explain. The rearrangement uses TRBV18 and TRBJ2-1, with D maybe TRBD1 (5 bases). Per germline, CDR1 KGHSH and CDR2 LQKENI. The CDR3 loop spans 16 amino acids. The CDR3 nucleotides read TGTGCCAGCTCAGCGGTCCAGGGCCTTTTCTACAATGAGCAGCTCTTC. Translating it yields CASSAVQGLFYNEQLF. Filled out from reference TRBV18 and TRBJ2-1, the complete variable domain reads NAGVMQNPRHLVRRRGQEARLRCSPMKGHSHVYWYRQLPEEGLKFMVYLQKENIIDESGMPKERFSAEFPKEGPSILRIQQVVRGDSAAYFCASSAVQGLFYNEQLFGPGTRLTVL.

In this sample, this clone turned up once. The chain is built from TRBV5-4 and TRBJ2-2, with 8 bases lining up with TRBD2. J gave up 4 bases and V 3 bases, and 8 bases lay outside the gene matches. The V gene's germline CDR1 is SGHNT and CDR2 YYREEE (reference sequence). This CDR3 region has 16 residues. The CDR3: CASSSGTSMSTGELFF. For the CDR3, the DNA is TGTGCCAGCAGCTCCGGGACTAGTATGAGCACCGGGGAGCTGTTTTTT.

The chain's CDR3 is CASSEDRYGYTF. The CDR3 DNA is TGTGCCAGTAGTGAGGACAGATATGGCTACACCTTC. The rearrangement uses TRBV19 and TRBJ1-2; D may be TRBD1 (6 bases). Germline lookup yields CDR1 LNHDA and CDR2 SQIVND (reference sequence). V lost 5 bases, J lost 5 bases, and 9 bases lay in between. This CDR3 spans 12 amino acids.

The chain carries TRBV4-1 and TRBJ2-2; 11 bases match TRBD2. This CDR3 contains 17 residues. Germline V gene sequence: CDR1 MGHRA, CDR2 YSYEKL. Trimming cost V 0 bases and J 3 bases; bases outside gene matches: 3. Written as DNA, the CDR3 is TGCGCCAGCAGCCAAGATCTAGCGGGGGGAGACACCGGGGAGCTGTTTTTT. It codes for CASSQDLAGGDTGELFF.

The V call is TRBV12-5, the J call TRBJ2-3, with D possibly TRBD2 on 5 matching bases. The V end was cut by 6 bases, the J end by 6 bases, with 10 bases between. Germline CDR1 LGHNT, CDR2 FRNRAP. This CDR3 contains 12 residues. The CDR3 protein is CASGPPGDTQYF. The CDR3 coding sequence is TGTGCTAGTGGCCCCCCGGGGGATACGCAGTATTTT. The complete variable domain, with remaining parts taken from reference TRBV12-5 and TRBJ2-3, reads DARVTQTPRHKVTEMGQEVTMRCQPILGHNTVFWYRQTMMQGLELLAYFRNRAPLDDSGMPKDRFSAEMPDATLATLKIQPSEPRDSAVYFCASGPPGDTQYFGPGTRLTVL.